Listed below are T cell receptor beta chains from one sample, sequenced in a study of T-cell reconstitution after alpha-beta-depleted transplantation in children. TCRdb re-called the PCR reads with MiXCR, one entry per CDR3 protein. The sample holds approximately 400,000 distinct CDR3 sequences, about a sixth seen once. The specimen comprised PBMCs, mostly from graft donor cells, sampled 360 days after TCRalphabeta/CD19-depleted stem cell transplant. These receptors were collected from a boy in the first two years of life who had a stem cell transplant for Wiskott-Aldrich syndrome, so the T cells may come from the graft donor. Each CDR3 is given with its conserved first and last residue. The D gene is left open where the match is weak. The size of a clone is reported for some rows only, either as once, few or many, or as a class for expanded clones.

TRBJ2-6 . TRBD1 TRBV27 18 CASSDRVWTSSGANVLTF TGTGCCAGCAGCGACAGGGTATGGACCAGCTCTGGGGCCAACGTCCTGACTTTC
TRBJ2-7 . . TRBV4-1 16 CASSPPWRGMSYEQYF TGCGCCAGCAGCCCCCCCTGGCGGGGTATGTCCTACGAGCAGTACTTC
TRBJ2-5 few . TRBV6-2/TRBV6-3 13 CATQQGNQETQYF TGTGCCACCCAGCAGGGGAACCAAGAGACCCAGTACTTC
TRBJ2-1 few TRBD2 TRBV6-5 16 CASSSAGGFSYNEQFF TGTGCCAGCAGTTCAGCGGGAGGGTTCTCCTACAATGAGCAGTTCTTC
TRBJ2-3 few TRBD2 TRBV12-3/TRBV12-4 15 CASSFASGGTDTQYF TGTGCCAGCAGTTTCGCTAGCGGGGGCACAGATACGCAGTATTTT
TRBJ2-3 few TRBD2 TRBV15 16 CATSRLAGGLTDTQYF TGTGCCACCAGTCGACTAGCGGGAGGACTCACAGATACGCAGTATTTT
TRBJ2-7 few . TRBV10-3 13 CAISESHTYEQYF TGTGCCATCAGTGAGTCGCATACCTACGAGCAGTACTTC
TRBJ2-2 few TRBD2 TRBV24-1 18 CATSDAGTSGSNTGELFF TGTGCCACCAGTGATGCAGGGACTAGCGGGTCGAACACCGGGGAGCTGTTTTTT
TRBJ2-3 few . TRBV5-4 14 CASSRHRAADTQYF TGTGCCAGCAGCCGCCACAGGGCCGCAGATACGCAGTATTTT
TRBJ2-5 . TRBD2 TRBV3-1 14 CASSHLRGAETQYF TGTGCCAGCAGCCATCTGCGGGGGGCAGAGACCCAGTACTTC
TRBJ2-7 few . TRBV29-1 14 CSVGDFEVGYEQYF TGCAGCGTTGGGGATTTTGAGGTAGGCTACGAGCAGTACTTC
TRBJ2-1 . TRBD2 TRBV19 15 CASSIGSGGYNEQFF TGTGCCAGTAGTATAGGTAGCGGGGGCTACAATGAGCAGTTCTTC
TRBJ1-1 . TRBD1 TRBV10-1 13 CASHRNRGTLAFF TGCGCCAGCCATCGGAACAGGGGAACACTAGCTTTCTTT
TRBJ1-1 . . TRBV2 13 CASRERTGTEAFF TGTGCCAGCAGAGAAAGAACGGGCACTGAAGCTTTCTTT
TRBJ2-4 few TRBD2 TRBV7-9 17 CASSLALAGGTKNIQYF TGTGCCAGCAGCTTAGCGCTAGCGGGAGGGACCAAAAACATTCAGTACTTC
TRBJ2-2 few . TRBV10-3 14 CAIRQGTGIGELFF TGTGCCATCAGACAGGGTACTGGTATCGGGGAGCTGTTTTTT
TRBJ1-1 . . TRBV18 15 CASSPRGGTNTEAFF TGTGCCAGCTCACCACGTGGGGGTACGAACACTGAAGCTTTCTTT
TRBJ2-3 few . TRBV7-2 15 CASSTLALGTDTQYF TGTGCCAGCAGCACCTTAGCGTTGGGCACAGATACGCAGTATTTT
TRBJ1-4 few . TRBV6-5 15 CASSYSLATNEKLFF TGTGCCAGCAGTTACAGTTTGGCAACTAATGAAAAACTGTTTTTT
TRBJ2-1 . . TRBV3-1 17 CASSQEAGLSSYNEQFF TGTGCCAGCAGCCAAGAGGCGGGACTTTCCTCTTACAATGAGCAGTTCTTC
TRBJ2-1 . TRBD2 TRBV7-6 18 CASSPFLLAGHLPSEQFF TGTGCCAGCAGCCCTTTCCTACTAGCGGGGCATCTACCCAGTGAGCAGTTCTTC
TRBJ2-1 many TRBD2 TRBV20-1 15 CSATSTSGKGNEQFF TGCAGTGCTACATCAACTAGCGGGAAGGGCAATGAGCAGTTCTTC
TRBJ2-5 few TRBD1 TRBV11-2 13 CASSFGTGPTQYF TGTGCCAGCAGCTTTGGGACAGGGCCTACCCAGTACTTC
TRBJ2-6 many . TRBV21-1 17 CASSTGQGNAGANVLTF TGTGCCAGCAGCACCGGACAGGGAAATGCTGGGGCCAACGTCCTGACTTTC
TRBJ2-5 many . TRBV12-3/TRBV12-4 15 CASSSPWGVGETQYF TGTGCCAGCAGTTCCCCATGGGGGGTAGGAGAGACCCAGTACTTC
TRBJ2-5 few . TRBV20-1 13 CSATRQPQETQYF TGCAGTGCTACCCGACAGCCACAAGAGACCCAGTACTTC
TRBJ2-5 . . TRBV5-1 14 CASSFAPLKETQYF TGCGCCAGCAGCTTTGCGCCTTTGAAAGAGACCCAGTACTTC
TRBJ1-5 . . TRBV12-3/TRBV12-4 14 CASRGSLYNQPQHF TGTGCCAGCAGAGGTTCCCTTTACAATCAGCCCCAGCATTTT